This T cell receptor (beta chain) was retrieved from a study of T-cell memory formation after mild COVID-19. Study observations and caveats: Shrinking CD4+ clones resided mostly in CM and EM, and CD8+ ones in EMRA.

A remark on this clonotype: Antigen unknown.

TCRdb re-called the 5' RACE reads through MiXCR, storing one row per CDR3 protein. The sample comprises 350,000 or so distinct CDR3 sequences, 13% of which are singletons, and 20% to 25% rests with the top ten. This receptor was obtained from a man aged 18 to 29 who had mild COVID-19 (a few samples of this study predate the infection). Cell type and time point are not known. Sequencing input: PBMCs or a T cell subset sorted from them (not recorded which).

Here the CDR3 DNA reads TGCAGCGTTGTCGAGGGGGCTACTGAAGCTTTCTTT. As protein: CSVVEGATEAFF. The J gene is TRBJ1-1, the V gene TRBV29-1; 7 bases map to TRBD1. Trimming removed 4 bases from V and 5 bases from J; junction bases left unmatched: 4. This CDR3 spans 12 amino acids. Germline CDR1 and CDR2: SQVTM and ANQGSEA.